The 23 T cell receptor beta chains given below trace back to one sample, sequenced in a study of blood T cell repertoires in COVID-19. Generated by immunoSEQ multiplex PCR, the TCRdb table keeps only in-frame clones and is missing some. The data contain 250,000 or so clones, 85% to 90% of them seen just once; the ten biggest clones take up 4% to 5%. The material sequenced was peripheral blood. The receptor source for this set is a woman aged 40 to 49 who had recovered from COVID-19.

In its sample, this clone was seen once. CDR3 sequence (DNA): TGTGCCAGCAGCTTGGTTGGATCACTAGCGGGCGGCGAGCAGTACGTC. Protein sequence: CASSLVGSLAGGEQYV. The gene calls are TRBV5-6 and TRBJ2-7; 9 bases match TRBD2. Per germline, CDR1 SGHDT and CDR2 YYEEEE. V lost 0 bases and J lost 6; bases outside the gene matches: 10. The CDR3 is 16 amino acids.

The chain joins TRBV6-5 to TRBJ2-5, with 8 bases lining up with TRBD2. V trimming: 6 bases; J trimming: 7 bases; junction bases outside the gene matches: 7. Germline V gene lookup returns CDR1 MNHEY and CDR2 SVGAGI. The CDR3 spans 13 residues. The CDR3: CASSPVGGVTQYF. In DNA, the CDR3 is TGTGCCAGCAGCCCGGTCGGGGGGGTGACCCAGTACTTC.

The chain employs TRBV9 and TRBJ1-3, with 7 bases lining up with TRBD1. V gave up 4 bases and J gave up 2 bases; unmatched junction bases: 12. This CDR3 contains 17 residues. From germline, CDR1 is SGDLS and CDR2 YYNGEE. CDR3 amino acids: CASSPVAPGGTGNTIYF. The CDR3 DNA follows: TGTGCCAGCAGCCCGGTAGCCCCAGGGGGGACTGGAAACACCATATATTTT.

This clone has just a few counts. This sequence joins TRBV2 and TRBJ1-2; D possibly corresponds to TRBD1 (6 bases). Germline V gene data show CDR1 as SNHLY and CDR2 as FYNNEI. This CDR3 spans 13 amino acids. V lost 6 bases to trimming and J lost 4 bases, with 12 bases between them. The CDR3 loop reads CASRPQGTYGYTF. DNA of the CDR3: TGTGCCAGCAGGCCTCAGGGGACCTATGGCTACACCTTC.

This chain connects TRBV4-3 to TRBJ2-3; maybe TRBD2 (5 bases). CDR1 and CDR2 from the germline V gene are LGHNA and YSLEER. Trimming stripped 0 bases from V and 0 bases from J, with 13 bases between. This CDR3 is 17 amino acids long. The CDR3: CASSQEWRAASTDTQYF. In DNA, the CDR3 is TGCGCCAGCAGCCAAGAATGGCGGGCGGCGAGCACAGATACGCAGTATTTT.

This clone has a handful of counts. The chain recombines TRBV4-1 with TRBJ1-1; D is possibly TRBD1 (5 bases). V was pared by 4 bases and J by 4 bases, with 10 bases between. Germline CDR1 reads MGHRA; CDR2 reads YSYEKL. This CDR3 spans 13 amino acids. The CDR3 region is CASSRGASTEAFF. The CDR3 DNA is TGCGCCAGCAGCCGCGGGGCAAGCACTGAAGCTTTCTTT.

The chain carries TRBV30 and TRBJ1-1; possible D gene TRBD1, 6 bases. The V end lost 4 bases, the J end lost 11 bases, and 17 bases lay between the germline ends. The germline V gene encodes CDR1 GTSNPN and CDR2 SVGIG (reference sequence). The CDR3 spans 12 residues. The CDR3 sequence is CAWIPVGAGAFF. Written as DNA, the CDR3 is TGTGCCTGGATTCCGGTGGGGGCAGGGGCTTTCTTT.

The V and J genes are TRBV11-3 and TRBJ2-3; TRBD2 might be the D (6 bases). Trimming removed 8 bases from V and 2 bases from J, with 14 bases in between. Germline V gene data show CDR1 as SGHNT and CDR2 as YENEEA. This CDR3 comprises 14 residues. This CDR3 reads CASGKRTNTDTQYF. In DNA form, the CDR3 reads TGTGCCAGCGGGAAGCGGACTAACACAGATACGCAGTATTTT.

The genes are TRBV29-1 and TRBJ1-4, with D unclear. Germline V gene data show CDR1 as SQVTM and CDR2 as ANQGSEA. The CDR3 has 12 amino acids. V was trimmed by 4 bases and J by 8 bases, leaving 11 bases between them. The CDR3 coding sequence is TGCAGCGTTGGTAAAGGAGGCGAAAAACTGTTTTTT. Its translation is CSVGKGGEKLFF.

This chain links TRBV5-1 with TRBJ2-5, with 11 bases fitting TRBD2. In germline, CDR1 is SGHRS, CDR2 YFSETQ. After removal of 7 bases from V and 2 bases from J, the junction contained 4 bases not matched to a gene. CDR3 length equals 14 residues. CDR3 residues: CASGTSGGQETQYF. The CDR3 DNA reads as TGCGCCAGCGGGACTAGCGGAGGGCAAGAGACCCAGTACTTC.

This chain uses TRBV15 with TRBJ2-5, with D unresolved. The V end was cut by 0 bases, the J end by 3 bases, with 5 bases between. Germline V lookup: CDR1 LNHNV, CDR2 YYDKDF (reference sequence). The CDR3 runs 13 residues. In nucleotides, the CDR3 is TGTGCCACCAGCAGAGATACTAAAGAGACCCAGTACTTC. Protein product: CATSRDTKETQYF. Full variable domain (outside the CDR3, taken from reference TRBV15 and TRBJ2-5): DAMVIQNPRYQVTQFGKPVTLSCSQTLNHNVMYWYQQKSSQAPKLLFHYYDKDFNNEADTPDNFQSRRPNTSFCFLDIRSPGLGDTAMYLCATSRDTKETQYFGPGTRLLVL.

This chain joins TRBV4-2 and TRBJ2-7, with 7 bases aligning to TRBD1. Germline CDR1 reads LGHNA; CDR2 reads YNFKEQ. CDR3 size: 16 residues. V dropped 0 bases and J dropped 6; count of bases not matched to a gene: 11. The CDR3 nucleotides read TGTGCCAGCAGCCAAGAGTCGGGGCAGGGGGAGATCGAGCAGTACTTC. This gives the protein CASSQESGQGEIEQYF.

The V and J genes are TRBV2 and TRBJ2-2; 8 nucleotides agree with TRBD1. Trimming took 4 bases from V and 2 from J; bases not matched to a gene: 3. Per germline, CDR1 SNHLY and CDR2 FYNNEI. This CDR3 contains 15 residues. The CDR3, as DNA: TGTGCCAGCAGTGGGGACAGGCTAAACACCGGGGAGCTGTTTTTT. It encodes CASSGDRLNTGELFF.

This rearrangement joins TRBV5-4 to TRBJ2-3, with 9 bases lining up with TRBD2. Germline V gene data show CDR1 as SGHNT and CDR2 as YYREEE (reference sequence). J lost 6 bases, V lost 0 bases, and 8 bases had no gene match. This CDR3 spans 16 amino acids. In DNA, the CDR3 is TGTGCCAGCAGCTTGGCCTTGGCTAGCGGGATTGATACGCAGTATTTT. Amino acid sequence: CASSLALASGIDTQYF.

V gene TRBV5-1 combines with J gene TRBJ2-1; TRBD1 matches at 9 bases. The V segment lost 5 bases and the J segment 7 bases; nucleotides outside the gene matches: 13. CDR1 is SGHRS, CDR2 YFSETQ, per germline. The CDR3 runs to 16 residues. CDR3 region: CASRVSGTGIANEQFF. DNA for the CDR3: TGCGCCAGCAGAGTCTCAGGGACAGGGATCGCGAATGAGCAGTTCTTC.

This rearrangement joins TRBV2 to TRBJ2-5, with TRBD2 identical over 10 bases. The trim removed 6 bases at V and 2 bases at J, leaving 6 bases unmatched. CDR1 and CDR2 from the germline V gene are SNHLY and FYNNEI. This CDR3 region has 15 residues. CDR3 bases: TGTGCCAGCAGCTTACTAGCGGGGAGGCAAGAGACCCAGTACTTC. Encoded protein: CASSLLAGRQETQYF.

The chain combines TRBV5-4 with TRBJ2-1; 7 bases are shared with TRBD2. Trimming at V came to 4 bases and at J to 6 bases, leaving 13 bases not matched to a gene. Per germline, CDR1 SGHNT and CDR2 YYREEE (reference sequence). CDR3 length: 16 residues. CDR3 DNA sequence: TGTGCCAGCAGCCCGGGTTGGGGCGGGAGTACCAATGAGCAGTTCTTC. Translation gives CASSPGWGGSTNEQFF.

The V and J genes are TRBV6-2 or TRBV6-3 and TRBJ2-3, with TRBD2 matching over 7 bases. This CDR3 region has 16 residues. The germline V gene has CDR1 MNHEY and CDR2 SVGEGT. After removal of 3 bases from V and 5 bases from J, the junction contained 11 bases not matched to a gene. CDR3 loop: CASSYWRERGQDTQYF. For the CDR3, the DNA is TGTGCCAGCAGTTATTGGCGGGAGAGAGGTCAAGATACGCAGTATTTT.

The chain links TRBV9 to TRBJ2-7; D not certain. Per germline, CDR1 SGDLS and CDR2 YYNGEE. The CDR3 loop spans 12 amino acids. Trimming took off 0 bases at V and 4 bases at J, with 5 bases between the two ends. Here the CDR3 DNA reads TGTGCCAGCAGCGTAGTAGATTACGAGCAGTACGTC. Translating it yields CASSVVDYEQYV.

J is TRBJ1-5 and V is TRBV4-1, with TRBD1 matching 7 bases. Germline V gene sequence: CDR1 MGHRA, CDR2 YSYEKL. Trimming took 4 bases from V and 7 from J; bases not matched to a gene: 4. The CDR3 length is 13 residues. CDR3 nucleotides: TGCGCCAGCAGCCCTAGACAGGGACAGCCCCAGCATTTT. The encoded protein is CASSPRQGQPQHF.

CDR3 bases: TGTGCCAGCAGCCTAAAAGTAGCTAACTATCCCCAGGGGAACACCGGGGAGCTGTTTTTT. Residues: CASSLKVANYPQGNTGELFF. The chain links TRBV7-6 to TRBJ2-2; D is perhaps TRBD1 (5 bases). The CDR3 contains 20 residues. Germline CDR1 SGHVS, CDR2 FNYEAQ. Trimming removed 5 bases from V and 1 base from J, with 26 bases in between.

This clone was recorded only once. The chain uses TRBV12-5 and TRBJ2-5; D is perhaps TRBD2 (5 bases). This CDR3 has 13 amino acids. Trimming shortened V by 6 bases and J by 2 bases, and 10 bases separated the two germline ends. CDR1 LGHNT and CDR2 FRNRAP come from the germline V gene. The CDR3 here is CASGVSGQETQYF. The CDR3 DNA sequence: TGTGCTAGTGGAGTCTCGGGGCAAGAGACCCAGTACTTC.

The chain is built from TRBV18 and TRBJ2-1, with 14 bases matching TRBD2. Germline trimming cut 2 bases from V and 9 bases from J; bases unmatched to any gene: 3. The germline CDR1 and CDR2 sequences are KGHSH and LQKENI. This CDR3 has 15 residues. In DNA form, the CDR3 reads TGTGCCAGCTCACCAGGGACTAGCGGGGGAGGTGAGCAGTTCTTC. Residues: CASSPGTSGGGEQFF. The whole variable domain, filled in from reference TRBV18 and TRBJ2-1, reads NAGVMQNPRHLVRRRGQEARLRCSPMKGHSHVYWYRQLPEEGLKFMVYLQKENIIDESGMPKERFSAEFPKEGPSILRIQQVVRGDSAAYFCASSPGTSGGGEQFFGPGTRLTVL.